Listed here are 7 T cell receptor beta chains from one sample, sequenced in a study of cytomegalovirus exposure and HLA in healthy donors. The PCR contained 60 Vbeta and 13 Jbeta primers. Measured with immunoSEQ multiplex PCR; TCRdb has only the in-frame clones, and not every one. Of about 150,000 clones listed, 60% to 80% are singletons. Sequencing was carried out using PBMCs. These receptors all stem from a woman in her thirties or forties in good health and CMV-seronegative.

This chain uses TRBV11-2 with TRBJ2-5, with D uncertain. This CDR3 comprises 16 residues. The V and J ends lost 2 bases and 5 bases respectively, with 18 bases between them. Germline values: CDR1 SGHAT, CDR2 FQNNGV. This CDR3 is CASSLFSNAIWETQYF. The CDR3 region has the DNA TGTGCCAGCAGCTTATTCTCCAACGCGATTTGGGAGACCCAGTACTTC.

Turning to this clone: This same CDR3 is encoded by further DNA sequences in the sample. The chain uses TRBV4-3 and TRBJ1-4; 9 bases line up with TRBD1. CDR1 and CDR2 from the germline V gene are LGHNA and YSLEER. The CDR3 is 15 residues long. The trim removed 0 bases at V and 8 bases at J, leaving 4 bases unmatched. The CDR3 DNA follows: TGCGCCAGCAGCCAAGACGGGACAGGGAGGGAAAAACTGTTTTTT. Translated, it gives CASSQDGTGREKLFF.

This clone was detected once. The chain recombines TRBV7-2 with TRBJ2-7, with TRBD2 as a possible D gene (6 bases). Deletions cut 3 bases from V and 3 bases from J, with 9 bases between. Germline CDR1 reads SGHTA; CDR2 reads FQGNSA. The CDR3 loop spans 13 amino acids. For the CDR3, the DNA is TGTGCCAGCAGCTTTGACGGGAGCTACGAGCAGTACTTC. Protein product: CASSFDGSYEQYF.

This clone was seen a single time. The chain employs TRBV6-1 and TRBJ1-5; D uncertain. The CDR3 is made up of 13 amino acids. The germline CDR1 and CDR2 sequences are MNHNS and SASEGT. V lost 3 bases to trimming and J lost 5 bases, with 8 bases between them. CDR3 sequence: CASSDGDYQPQHF. CDR3 bases: TGTGCCAGCAGTGATGGAGACTATCAGCCCCAGCATTTT.

The chain's CDR3 is CASSPFGGGLAGELFF. As DNA, the CDR3 is TGTGCCAGCAGCCCATTCGGGGGAGGCCTAGCCGGGGAGCTGTTTTTT. This sequence joins TRBV7-8 and TRBJ2-2; a possible D gene is TRBD2 (6 bases). The CDR3 runs to 16 residues. Germline V gives CDR1 SGHVS, CDR2 FQNEAQ. The V end lost 5 bases, the J end lost 6 bases, and 19 bases lay between the germline ends. Combining the CDR3 with reference TRBV7-8 and TRBJ2-2 gives the whole variable domain GAGVSQSPRYKVAKRGQDVALRCDPISGHVSLFWYQQALGQGPEFLTYFQNEAQLDKSGLPSDRFFAERPEGSVSTLKIQRTQQEDSAVYLCASSPFGGGLAGELFFGEGSRLTVL.

The chain is built from TRBV5-4 and TRBJ1-3; the D is unclear. The CDR3 runs 16 residues. The V end lost 4 bases, the J end lost 2 bases, and 16 bases lay between the germline ends. CDR1 is SGHNT and CDR2 is YYREEE in the germline V gene (reference sequence). CDR3 region: CASSRAEVGTGNTIYF. As DNA, the CDR3 is TGTGCCAGCAGCCGGGCGGAGGTGGGGACTGGAAACACCATATATTTT.

The genes are TRBV7-2 and TRBJ2-7, with 7 bases that match TRBD2. This CDR3 is built from 13 residues. Trimming took 5 bases from V and 3 from J; bases not matched to a gene: 4. Germline-derived CDR1 and CDR2 are SGHTA and FQGNSA. The CDR3, as DNA: TGTGCCAGCAGCAAAGCGGGGCACTACGAGCAGTACTTC. Its translation: CASSKAGHYEQYF.